These 23 T cell receptor beta chains came from one sample sequenced in a study of cytomegalovirus exposure and HLA in healthy donors. Both 60 Vbeta primers and 13 Jbeta primers went into the PCR. Assay used: immunoSEQ multiplex PCR; TCRdb lists only in-frame clones, some missing. The data show more than 150,000 clones, with about 90% seen just once and about 0.23% held by the top ten. Input material: PBMCs. These receptors were collected from a girl less than two years old in good health and CMV-seronegative.

This clone was recorded a few times. The chain employs TRBV7-9 and TRBJ1-2, with 7 bases identical to TRBD1. The CDR3 has 14 amino acids. The V segment lost 5 bases and the J segment 5 bases; nucleotides outside the gene matches: 8. Germline values: CDR1 SEHNR, CDR2 FQNEAQ (reference sequence). The CDR3 region has the DNA TGTGCCAGCAGCCACGGGACAGTTAGATATGGCTACACCTTC. Protein product: CASSHGTVRYGYTF.

This clone was detected only a few times. The V call is TRBV13, the J call TRBJ2-1, with TRBD2 matching 7 bases. CDR1 and CDR2 from the germline V gene are PRHDT and FYEKMQ (reference sequence). This CDR3 contains 16 residues. Unmatched junction bases numbered 13, after V lost 5 bases and J lost 6 bases. DNA of the CDR3: TGTGCCAGCAGCCCCGACCGGGCCGGGACTACCAATGAGCAGTTCTTC. The encoded protein is CASSPDRAGTTNEQFF.

V gene TRBV6-5 combines with J gene TRBJ1-1; D is ambiguous. Germline V gives CDR1 MNHEY, CDR2 SVGAGI. The CDR3 totals 15 residues. Trimming took off 1 base at V and 3 bases at J, with 12 bases between the two ends. CDR3 loop: CASSYWAGGDTEAFF. The CDR3 DNA reads as TGTGCCAGCAGTTACTGGGCGGGCGGGGACACTGAAGCTTTCTTT.

The rearrangement uses TRBV4-1 and TRBJ2-6; D possibly corresponds to TRBD1 (6 bases). V lost 4 bases and J 0 bases, leaving 22 bases between the germline ends. The germline gives CDR1 MGHRA, CDR2 YSYEKL. The CDR3 is 20 amino acids. CDR3 region: CASSRPGTRASRSGANVLTF. The CDR3 DNA sequence: TGCGCCAGCAGCCGTCCCGGGACAAGGGCGTCCCGCTCTGGGGCCAACGTCCTGACTTTC.

The gene calls are TRBV21-1 and TRBJ2-1; the table's D gene call, TRBD2, was not cross checked with the DNA. TRBV21-1 is designated a pseudogene. This CDR3 is 15 amino acids long. The CDR3 DNA reads as TGTGCCAGCAGCACCCGGACTAATTCGAAAAATGAGCAGTTCTTC. This gives the protein CASSTRTNSKNEQFF.

This clone has only one observation. In DNA, the CDR3 is TGTGCCAGCAGCTTACGCCCAGGGCCGGGTCTCTATGGCTACACCTTC. Translated: CASSLRPGPGLYGYTF. This sequence joins TRBV7-8 and TRBJ1-2; weak D call: TRBD1 (5 bases). Germline V gene sequence: CDR1 SGHVS, CDR2 FQNEAQ. This CDR3 has 16 amino acids. Trimming cost V 2 bases and J 4 bases, with 17 bases left between them.

This clone showed up just once. The V and J genes are TRBV10-3 and TRBJ2-7; the D is unclear. This CDR3 comprises 12 residues. Germline-derived CDR1 and CDR2 are ENHRY and SYGVKD. V shed 7 bases and J shed 2 bases, with 9 bases lying between them. CDR3: CAITRLTYEQYF. The DNA of the CDR3 is TGTGCCATCACTCGACTGACCTACGAGCAGTACTTC.

This clone was counted a few times. The CDR3 sequence: CASSLRRGTSVSDTQYF. CDR3 sequence (DNA): TGTGCCAGCAGCTTACGGAGGGGGACTAGCGTCTCAGATACGCAGTATTTT. The chain is built from TRBV7-2 and TRBJ2-3, with 10 bases aligning to TRBD2. CDR3 size: 17 residues. Unmatched junction bases numbered 9, after V lost 2 bases and J lost 4 bases. Germline V gene lookup returns CDR1 SGHTA and CDR2 FQGNSA.

The chain couples TRBV19 to TRBJ2-5; 14 bases fit TRBD2. CDR1 and CDR2 (germline): LNHDA, SQIVND (reference sequence). The CDR3 contains 14 residues. V lost 6 bases, J lost 7 bases, and 4 bases stayed unmatched. CDR3 loop: CASRTSGGDPTQYF. CDR3 nucleotide sequence: TGTGCCAGTAGGACTAGCGGGGGGGATCCGACCCAGTACTTC.

The chain has TRBV19 and TRBJ2-7; TRBD1 is a possible D gene (5 bases). The germline V and J ends were trimmed by 7 bases and 1 base, with 14 bases remaining between them. Per germline, CDR1 LNHDA and CDR2 SQIVND (reference sequence). This CDR3 is 14 amino acids long. This chain's CDR3 is CASKRAPGSYEQYF. The DNA for the CDR3 is TGTGCCAGTAAGCGAGCGCCAGGGTCCTACGAGCAGTACTTC.

This clone has only a few counts. This chain connects TRBV30 to TRBJ1-5; D ambiguous. Germline V gene sequence: CDR1 GTSNPN, CDR2 SVGIG (reference sequence). There are 13 residues in the CDR3. The ends were cut back, 1 base at V and 4 bases at J, with 8 bases in the middle. The CDR3 region has the DNA TGTGCCTGGAGTGGAAGGGAGAATCAGCCCCAGCATTTT. It translates to CAWSGRENQPQHF.

The chain is built from TRBV19 and TRBJ2-5; D gene ambiguous. V was shortened by 2 bases and J by 0 bases, with 10 bases between the two germline ends. Germline V CDR1 and CDR2: LNHDA, SQIVND (reference sequence). This CDR3 contains 15 residues. CDR3 region: CASSIHSVYQETQYF. In nucleotides, the CDR3 is TGTGCCAGTAGTATACACTCGGTGTACCAAGAGACCCAGTACTTC.

V is TRBV5-1 and J is TRBJ2-5, with 9 bases identical to TRBD2. The better agreement between TRBJ2-7 and the DNA end casts doubt on the J call. The CDR3 runs to 13 residues. Germline assignment: CDR1 SGHRS and CDR2 YFSETQ. The CDR3 region is CASSQGGGAEQYF. The CDR3, as DNA: TGCGCCAGCAGCCAGGGCGGGGGGGCCGAGCAGTACTTC.

V is TRBV4-3 and J is TRBJ1-3; weak D call: TRBD1 (5 bases). The V and J ends lost 0 bases and 0 bases respectively, with 9 bases between them. The CDR3 is 16 amino acids. Germline CDR1 is LGHNA and CDR2 is YSLEER. In nucleotides, the CDR3 is TGCGCCAGCAGCCAAGAGGACAAACACTCTGGAAACACCATATATTTT. As protein: CASSQEDKHSGNTIYF.

This clone was seen a single time. One junction end does not reproduce the germline sequence, and a read error may be involved. Other DNA variants within this sample encode the same CDR3. The V call is TRBV27, the J call TRBJ2-7; weak D call: TRBD2 (6 bases). Germline V lookup: CDR1 MNHEY, CDR2 SMNVEV (reference sequence). This CDR3 spans 16 amino acids. Here the CDR3 reads CASSLSAGSRPGEQYF. The CDR3 DNA sequence: TGTGCCAGCAGTCTATCGGCGGGAAGTAGACCGGGAGAGCAGTACTTC.

This chain joins TRBV2 and TRBJ2-1; 9 bases are shared with TRBD1. The CDR3 is 14 residues long. V lost 6 bases to trimming and J lost 8 bases; unmatched junction nucleotides: 8. CDR1 SNHLY and CDR2 FYNNEI come from the germline V gene. The CDR3 sequence is CASRTGQGIDEQFF. CDR3 sequence (DNA): TGTGCCAGCAGGACGGGACAGGGAATCGATGAGCAGTTCTTC.

The rearrangement links TRBV4-1 to TRBJ1-5; no firm D call. The CDR3 spans 16 residues. CDR1 and CDR2 from the germline V gene are MGHRA and YSYEKL. Trimming removed 0 bases at V and 0 bases at J, with 9 bases between. This chain's CDR3 is CASSQEADISNQPQHF. CDR3 nucleotides: TGCGCCAGCAGCCAAGAAGCGGATATTAGCAATCAGCCCCAGCATTTT.

The chain employs TRBV28 and TRBJ2-6; 8 bases are a match to TRBD1. The CDR3 extends over 17 amino acids. With V trimmed by 5 bases and J by 0 bases, 6 bases remained unmatched. Germline V lookup: CDR1 MDHEN, CDR2 SYDVKM. CDR3 amino acids: CASSRDRPLSGANVLTF. The CDR3 DNA sequence: TGTGCCAGCAGTAGGGACAGGCCTCTCTCTGGGGCCAACGTCCTGACTTTC.

CDR3 sequence: CASRPRTTRTDEQYF. The CDR3 nucleotides are TGTGCCAGCAGACCCAGGACGACTAGAACAGACGAGCAGTACTTC. This sequence joins TRBV27 and TRBJ2-7; D may be TRBD2 (6 bases). V lost 6 bases to trimming and J lost 5 bases, with 20 bases between them. CDR3 size: 15 residues. Germline CDR1 and CDR2: MNHEY and SMNVEV (reference sequence).

The chain links TRBV6-1 to TRBJ1-1, with a weak D call TRBD1 (5 bases). The CDR3 has 14 residues. In germline, CDR1 is MNHNS, CDR2 SASEGT. V lost 8 bases, J lost 0 bases, and 13 bases lay in between. The CDR3 loop reads CASGRDRLNTEAFF. CDR3 DNA: TGTGCCAGCGGCCGTGACAGACTGAACACTGAAGCTTTCTTT.

V and J are TRBV6-5 and TRBJ1-5; possible D gene TRBD1, 6 bases. V lost 8 bases and J 0 bases, leaving 14 bases between the germline ends. Germline V gene lookup returns CDR1 MNHEY and CDR2 SVGAGI. The CDR3 is 15 residues long. Written as DNA, the CDR3 is TGTGCCAGCGCGGGGAGGGGGAATAGCAATCAGCCCCAGCATTTT. Translation gives CASAGRGNSNQPQHF.

CDR3 amino acids: CASSLQGAEQFF. CDR3 DNA sequence: TGTGCCAGCAGCCTACAGGGGGCTGAGCAGTTCTTC. The chain uses TRBV7-2 and TRBJ2-1; TRBD1 matches at 9 bases. Germline CDR1 SGHTA, CDR2 FQGNSA. The CDR3 is 12 amino acids. After removal of 5 bases from V and 9 bases from J, the junction contained 2 bases not matched to a gene.

The J gene is TRBJ1-5, the V gene TRBV6-1; 7 bases map to TRBD1. Losses at the gene ends were 4 bases for V and 0 bases for J; bases not matched to a gene: 6. This CDR3 contains 16 residues. Germline V gene sequence: CDR1 MNHNS, CDR2 SASEGT. CDR3 sequence (DNA): TGTGCCAGCAGTGGGGTTGGGACAGATAGCAATCAGCCCCAGCATTTT. This translates into CASSGVGTDSNQPQHF.